This T cell receptor beta chain originates from a study of cytomegalovirus exposure and HLA in healthy donors. Notes on the study in general: Most CMV-associated TCR beta chains appeared HLA-restricted in a later analysis.

With regard to this clone: Antigen: not known.

Researchers ran the PCR with 60 Vbeta and 13 Jbeta primers. Measured with immunoSEQ multiplex PCR; TCRdb has only the in-frame clones, and not every one. This table holds around 130,000 clones, around 85% found once. V was trimmed by 3 bases and J by 0 bases, leaving 9 bases between them. The CDR3 sequence is 14 residues long. Germline CDR1 and CDR2: MNHEY and SMNVEV (reference sequence). The sequencing sample was made of PBMCs. This chain connects TRBV27 to TRBJ2-7; D perhaps matches TRBD2 (6 bases). This clonotype originated in a boy between 10 and 17 years old in good health and CMV-seronegative. CDR3 amino acids: CASSLAGSSYEQYF. The CDR3 bases are TGTGCCAGCAGTTTGGCGGGGTCCTCCTACGAGCAGTACTTC.